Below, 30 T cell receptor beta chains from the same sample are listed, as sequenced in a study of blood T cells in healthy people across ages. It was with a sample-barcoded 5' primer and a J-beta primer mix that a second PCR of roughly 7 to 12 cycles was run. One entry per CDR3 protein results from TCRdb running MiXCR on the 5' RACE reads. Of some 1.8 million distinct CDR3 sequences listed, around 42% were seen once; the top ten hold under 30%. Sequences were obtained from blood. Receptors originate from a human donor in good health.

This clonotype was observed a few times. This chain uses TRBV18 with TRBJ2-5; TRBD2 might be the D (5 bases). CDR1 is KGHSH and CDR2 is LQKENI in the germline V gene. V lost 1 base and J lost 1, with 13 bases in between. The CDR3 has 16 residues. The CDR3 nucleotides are TGTGCCAGCTCACCACGAGGGATACGGGCCCAAGAGACCCAGTACTTC. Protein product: CASSPRGIRAQETQYF.

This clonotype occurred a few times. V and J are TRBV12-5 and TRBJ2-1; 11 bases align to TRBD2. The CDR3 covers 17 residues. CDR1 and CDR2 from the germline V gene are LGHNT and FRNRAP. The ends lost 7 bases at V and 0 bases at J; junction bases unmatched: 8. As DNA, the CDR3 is TGTGCTAGTGTTCTAGCGGGGGGCCAGAGCTCCTACAATGAGCAGTTCTTC. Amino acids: CASVLAGGQSSYNEQFF.

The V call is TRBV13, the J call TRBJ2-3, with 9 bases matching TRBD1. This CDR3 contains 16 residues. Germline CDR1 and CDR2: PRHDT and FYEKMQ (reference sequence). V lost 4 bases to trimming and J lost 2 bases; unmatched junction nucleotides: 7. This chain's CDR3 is CASSYGTGFHTDTQYF. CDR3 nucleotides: TGTGCCAGCAGCTACGGGACAGGGTTCCACACAGATACGCAGTATTTT.

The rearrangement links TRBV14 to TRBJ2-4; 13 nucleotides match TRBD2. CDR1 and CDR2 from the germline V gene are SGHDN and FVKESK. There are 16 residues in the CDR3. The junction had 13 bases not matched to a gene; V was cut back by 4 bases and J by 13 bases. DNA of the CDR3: TGTGCCAGCAGCCCCTTACTAGCGGGGGGGATTGAGGAGCAGTACTTC. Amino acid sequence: CASSPLLAGGIEEQYF.

The CDR3 loop is CAISESTGGLETQYF. In nucleotides, the CDR3 is TGTGCCATCAGTGAGTCCACAGGGGGGTTGGAGACCCAGTACTTC. This rearrangement joins TRBV10-3 to TRBJ2-5; 8 nucleotides agree with TRBD1. Trimming at V came to 0 bases and at J to 5 bases, leaving 5 bases not matched to a gene. This CDR3 contains 15 residues. CDR1 is ENHRY, CDR2 SYGVKD, per germline.

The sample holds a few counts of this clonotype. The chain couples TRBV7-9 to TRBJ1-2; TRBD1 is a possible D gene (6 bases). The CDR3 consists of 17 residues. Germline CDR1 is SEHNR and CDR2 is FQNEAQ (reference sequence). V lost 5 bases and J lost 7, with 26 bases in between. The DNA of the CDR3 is TGTGCCAGCAGCCCTCGGACCCTTACGAGAGGGGGTTTTGGCTACACCTTC. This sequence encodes CASSPRTLTRGGFGYTF.

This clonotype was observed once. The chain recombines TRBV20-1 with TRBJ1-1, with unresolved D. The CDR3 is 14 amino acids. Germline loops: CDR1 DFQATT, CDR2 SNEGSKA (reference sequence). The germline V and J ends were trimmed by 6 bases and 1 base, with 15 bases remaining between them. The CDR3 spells CSAEIVVKNTEAFF. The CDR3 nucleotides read TGCAGTGCCGAAATAGTGGTTAAGAACACTGAAGCTTTCTTT.

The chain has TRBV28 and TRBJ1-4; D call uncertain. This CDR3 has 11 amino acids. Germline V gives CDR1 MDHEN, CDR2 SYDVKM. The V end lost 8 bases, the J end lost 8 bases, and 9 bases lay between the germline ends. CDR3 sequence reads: CASEFREKLFF. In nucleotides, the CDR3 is TGTGCCAGCGAATTTCGGGAAAAACTGTTTTTT.

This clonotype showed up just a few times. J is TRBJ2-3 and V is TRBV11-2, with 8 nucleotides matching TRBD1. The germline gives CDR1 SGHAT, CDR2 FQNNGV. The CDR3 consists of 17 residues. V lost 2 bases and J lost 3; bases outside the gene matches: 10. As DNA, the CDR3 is TGTGCCAGCAGCTTACCCCCAGGGGGCGCCGCGACAGATACGCAGTATTTT. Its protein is CASSLPPGGAATDTQYF.

The DNA of the CDR3 is TGTGCCAGCAGCCGGCAAGCGGGGCGCGCCTACGAGCAGTACTTC. It encodes CASSRQAGRAYEQYF. V is TRBV7-2 and J is TRBJ2-7; 7 positions agree with TRBD2. CDR1 is SGHTA, CDR2 FQGNSA, per germline. The CDR3 consists of 15 residues. V was clipped by 5 bases and J by 2 bases; unmatched bases: 9.

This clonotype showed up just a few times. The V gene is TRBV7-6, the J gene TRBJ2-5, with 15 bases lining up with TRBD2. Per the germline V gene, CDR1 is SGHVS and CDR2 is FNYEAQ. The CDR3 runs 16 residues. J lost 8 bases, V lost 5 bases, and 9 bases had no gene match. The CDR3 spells CASSPGTSGGSLTQYF. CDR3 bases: TGTGCCAGCAGCCCGGGGACTAGCGGGGGGTCTCTTACCCAGTACTTC.

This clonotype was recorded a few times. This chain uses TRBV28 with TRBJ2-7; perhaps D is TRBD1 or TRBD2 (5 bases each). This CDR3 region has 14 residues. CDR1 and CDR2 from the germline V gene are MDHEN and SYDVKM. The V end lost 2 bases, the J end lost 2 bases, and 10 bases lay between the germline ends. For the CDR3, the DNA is TGTGCCAGCAGTTTAGGGGGATGGACCTACGAGCAGTACTTC. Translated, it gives CASSLGGWTYEQYF. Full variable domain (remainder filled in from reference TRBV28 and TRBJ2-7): DVKVTQSSRYLVKRTGEKVFLECVQDMDHENMFWYRQDPGLGLRLIYFSYDVKMKEKGDIPEGYSVSREKKERFSLILESASTNQTSMYLCASSLGGWTYEQYFGPGTRLTVT.

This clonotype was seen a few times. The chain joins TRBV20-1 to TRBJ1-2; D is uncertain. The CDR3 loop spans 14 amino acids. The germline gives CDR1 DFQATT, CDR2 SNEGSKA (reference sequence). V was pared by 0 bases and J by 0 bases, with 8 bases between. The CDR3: CSARDLLSNYGYTF. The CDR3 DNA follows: TGCAGTGCTAGAGATCTTCTATCTAACTATGGCTACACCTTC.

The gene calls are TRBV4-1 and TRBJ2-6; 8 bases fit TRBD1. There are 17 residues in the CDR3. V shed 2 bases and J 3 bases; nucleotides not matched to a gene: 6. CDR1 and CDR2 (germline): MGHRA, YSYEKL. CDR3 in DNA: TGCGCCAGCAGCCAAATGGGCAGGGGGCTTGGGGCCAACGTCCTGACTTTC. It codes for CASSQMGRGLGANVLTF.

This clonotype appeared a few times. The CDR3 is CASSQRGPGQPQHF. CDR3 sequence (DNA): TGCGCCAGCAGTCAACGGGGCCCTGGTCAGCCCCAGCATTTT. The chain employs TRBV4-3 and TRBJ1-5, with D maybe TRBD1 (5 bases). Germline CDR1 is LGHNA and CDR2 is YSLEER. The CDR3 length is 14 residues. Trimming stripped 6 bases from V and 6 bases from J, with 15 bases between.

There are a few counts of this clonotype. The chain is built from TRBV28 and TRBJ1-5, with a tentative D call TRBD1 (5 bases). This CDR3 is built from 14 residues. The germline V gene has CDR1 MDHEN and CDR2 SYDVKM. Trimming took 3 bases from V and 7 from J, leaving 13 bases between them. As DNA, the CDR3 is TGTGCCAGCAGTTTTGGGAGGGGATGGCAGCCCCAGCATTTT. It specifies CASSFGRGWQPQHF.

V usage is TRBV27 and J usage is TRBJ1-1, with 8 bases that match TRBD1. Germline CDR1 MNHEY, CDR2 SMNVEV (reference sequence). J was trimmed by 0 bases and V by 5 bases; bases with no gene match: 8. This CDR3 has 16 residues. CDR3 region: CASSLRQGMMNTEAFF. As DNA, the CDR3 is TGTGCCAGCAGTCTCCGACAGGGGATGATGAACACTGAAGCTTTCTTT.

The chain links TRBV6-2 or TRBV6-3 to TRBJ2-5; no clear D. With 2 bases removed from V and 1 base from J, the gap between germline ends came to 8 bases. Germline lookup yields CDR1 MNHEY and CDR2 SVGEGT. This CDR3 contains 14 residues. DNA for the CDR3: TGTGCCAGCAGTTACGTAGTCTGCCAAGAGACCCAGTACTTC. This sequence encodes CASSYVVCQETQYF.

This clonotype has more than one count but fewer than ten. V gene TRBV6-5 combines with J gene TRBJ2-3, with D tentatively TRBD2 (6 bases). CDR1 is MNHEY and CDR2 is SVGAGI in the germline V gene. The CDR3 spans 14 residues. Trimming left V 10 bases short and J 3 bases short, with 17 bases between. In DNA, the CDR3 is TGTGCCAACCCCTGGACTACCGAGACAGATACGCAGTATTTT. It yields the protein CANPWTTETDTQYF.

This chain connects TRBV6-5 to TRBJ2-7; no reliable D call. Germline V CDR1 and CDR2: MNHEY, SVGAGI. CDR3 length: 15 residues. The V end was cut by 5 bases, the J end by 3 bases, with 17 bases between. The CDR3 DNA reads TGTGCCAGCAGTATCCAAGTTCCCATGGGCTACGAGCAGTACTTC. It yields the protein CASSIQVPMGYEQYF.

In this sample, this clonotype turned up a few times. Here the CDR3 reads CASSESDRGSNQPQHF. CDR3 DNA: TGTGCCAGCAGTGAGTCCGACAGGGGCAGCAATCAGCCCCAGCATTTT. The chain joins TRBV25-1 to TRBJ1-5, with 8 bases aligning to TRBD1. The CDR3 has 16 amino acids. V was clipped by 3 bases and J by 1 base; unmatched bases: 5. Per the germline V gene, CDR1 is MGHDK and CDR2 is SYGVNS.

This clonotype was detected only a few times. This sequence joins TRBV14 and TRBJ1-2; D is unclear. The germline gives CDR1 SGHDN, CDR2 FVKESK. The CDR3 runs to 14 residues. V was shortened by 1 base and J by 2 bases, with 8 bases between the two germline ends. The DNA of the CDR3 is TGTGCCAGCAGCCAAGCAACAGTAAACTATGGCTACACCTTC. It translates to CASSQATVNYGYTF.

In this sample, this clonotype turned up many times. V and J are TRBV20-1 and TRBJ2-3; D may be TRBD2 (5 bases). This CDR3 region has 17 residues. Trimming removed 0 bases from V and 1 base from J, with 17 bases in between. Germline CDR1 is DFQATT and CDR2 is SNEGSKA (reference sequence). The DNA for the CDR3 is TGCAGTGCTAGAGATAGCGCAGCAGCATCAGGCACAGATACGCAGTATTTT. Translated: CSARDSAAASGTDTQYF.

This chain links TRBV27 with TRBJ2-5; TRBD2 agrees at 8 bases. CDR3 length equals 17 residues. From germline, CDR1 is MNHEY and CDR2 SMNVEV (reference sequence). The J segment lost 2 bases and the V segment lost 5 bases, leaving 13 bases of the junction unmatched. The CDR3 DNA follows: TGTGCCAGCAGTACCCGACTCGCGGGGGGCCCTCAAGAGACCCAGTACTTC. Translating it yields CASSTRLAGGPQETQYF.

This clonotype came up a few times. The CDR3 DNA is TGCGCCAGCAACCAGTTCAGGGAGGAGACCCAGTACTTC. It specifies CASNQFREETQYF. The chain couples TRBV4-1 to TRBJ2-5; D tentatively reads TRBD1 or TRBD2 (5 bases each). CDR1 is MGHRA, CDR2 YSYEKL, per germline. The length of the CDR3 is 13 residues. The V end lost 7 bases, the J end lost 5 bases, and 14 bases lay between the germline ends.

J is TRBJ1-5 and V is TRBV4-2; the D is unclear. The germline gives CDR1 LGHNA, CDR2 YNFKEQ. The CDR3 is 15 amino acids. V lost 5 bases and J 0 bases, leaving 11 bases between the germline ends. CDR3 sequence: CASSYSYDSNQPQHF. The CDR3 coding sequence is TGTGCCAGCAGCTACTCTTACGATAGCAATCAGCCCCAGCATTTT.

DNA of the CDR3: TGTGCCAGCAGCTCAGCAAGCGGAGTCAATGAGCAGTTCTTC. It translates to CASSSASGVNEQFF. J is TRBJ2-1 and V is TRBV7-8; D is possibly TRBD2 (5 bases). CDR3 size: 14 residues. CDR1 SGHVS and CDR2 FQNEAQ come from the germline V gene. Trimming took 4 bases from V and 6 from J, leaving 13 bases between them.

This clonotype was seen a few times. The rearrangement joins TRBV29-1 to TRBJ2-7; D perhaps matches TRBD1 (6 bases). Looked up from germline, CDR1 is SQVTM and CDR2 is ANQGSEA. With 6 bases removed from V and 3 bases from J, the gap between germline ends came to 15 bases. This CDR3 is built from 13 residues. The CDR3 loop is CSVQGIQDYEQYF. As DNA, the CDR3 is TGCAGCGTCCAGGGGATTCAGGACTACGAGCAGTACTTC.

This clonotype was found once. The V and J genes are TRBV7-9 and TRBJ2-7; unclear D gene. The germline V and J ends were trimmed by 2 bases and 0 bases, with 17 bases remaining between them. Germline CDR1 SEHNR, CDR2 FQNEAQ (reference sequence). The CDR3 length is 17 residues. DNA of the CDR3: TGTGCCAGCAGCTTACGAGGTTCAGCGTTCGTCTCCTACGAGCAGTACTTC. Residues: CASSLRGSAFVSYEQYF.

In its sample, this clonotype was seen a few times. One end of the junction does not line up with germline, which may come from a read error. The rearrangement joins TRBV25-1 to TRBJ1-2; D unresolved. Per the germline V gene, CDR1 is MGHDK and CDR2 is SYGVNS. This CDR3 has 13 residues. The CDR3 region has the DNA TGTGCCGGCAGTGATGGGCTTCTATCGGGCTACACCTTC. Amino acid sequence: CAGSDGLLSGYTF.